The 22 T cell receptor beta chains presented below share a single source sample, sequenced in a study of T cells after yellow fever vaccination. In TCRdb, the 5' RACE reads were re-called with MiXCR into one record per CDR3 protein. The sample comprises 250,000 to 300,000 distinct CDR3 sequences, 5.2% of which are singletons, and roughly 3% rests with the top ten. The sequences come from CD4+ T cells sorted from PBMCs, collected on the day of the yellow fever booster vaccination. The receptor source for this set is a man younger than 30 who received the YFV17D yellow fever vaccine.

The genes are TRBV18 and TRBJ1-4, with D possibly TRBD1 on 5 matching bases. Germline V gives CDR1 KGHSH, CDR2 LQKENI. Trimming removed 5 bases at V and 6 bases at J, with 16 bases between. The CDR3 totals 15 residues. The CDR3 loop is CASSSPGMSDEKLFF. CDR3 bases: TGTGCCAGCTCATCCCCAGGGATGTCGGATGAAAAACTGTTTTTT.

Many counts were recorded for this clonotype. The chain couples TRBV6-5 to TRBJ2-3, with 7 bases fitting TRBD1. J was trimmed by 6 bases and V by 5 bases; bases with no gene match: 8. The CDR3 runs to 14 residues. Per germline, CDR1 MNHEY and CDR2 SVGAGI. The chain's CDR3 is CASSLGQARDTQYF. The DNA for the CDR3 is TGTGCCAGCAGTCTTGGACAGGCGCGCGATACGCAGTATTTT.

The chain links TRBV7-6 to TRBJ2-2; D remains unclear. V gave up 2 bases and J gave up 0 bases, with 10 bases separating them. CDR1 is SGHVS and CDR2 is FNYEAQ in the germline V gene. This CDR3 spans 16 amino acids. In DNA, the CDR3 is TGTGCCAGCAGCTTAAGACCCACTACGAACACCGGGGAGCTGTTTTTT. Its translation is CASSLRPTTNTGELFF.

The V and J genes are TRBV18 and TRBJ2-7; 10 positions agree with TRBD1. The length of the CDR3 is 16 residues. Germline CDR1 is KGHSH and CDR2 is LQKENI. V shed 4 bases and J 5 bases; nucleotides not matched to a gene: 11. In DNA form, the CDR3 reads TGTGCCAGCTCACTCCACGAGACAGGGGGCCCCCACGAGCAGTACTTC. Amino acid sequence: CASSLHETGGPHEQYF.

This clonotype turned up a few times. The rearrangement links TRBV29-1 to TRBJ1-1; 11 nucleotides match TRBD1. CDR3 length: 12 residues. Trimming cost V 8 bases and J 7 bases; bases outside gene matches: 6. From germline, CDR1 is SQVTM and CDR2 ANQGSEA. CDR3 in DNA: TGCAGCTCCGGACAGGGGGCAGGTGAAGCTTTCTTT. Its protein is CSSGQGAGEAFF.

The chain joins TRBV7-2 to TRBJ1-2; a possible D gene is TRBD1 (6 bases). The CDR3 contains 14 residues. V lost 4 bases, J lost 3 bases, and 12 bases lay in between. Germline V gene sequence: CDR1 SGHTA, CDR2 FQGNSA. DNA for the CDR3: TGTGCCAGCAGCTCGGCACAGGGTGACTATGGCTACACCTTC. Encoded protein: CASSSAQGDYGYTF.

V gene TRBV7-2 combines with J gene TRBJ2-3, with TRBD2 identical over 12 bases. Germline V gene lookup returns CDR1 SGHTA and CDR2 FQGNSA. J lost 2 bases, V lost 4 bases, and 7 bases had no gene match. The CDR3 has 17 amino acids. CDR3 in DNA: TGTGCCAGCAGCTCTAGACTAGCGGGGGCGATCACAGATACGCAGTATTTT. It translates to CASSSRLAGAITDTQYF.

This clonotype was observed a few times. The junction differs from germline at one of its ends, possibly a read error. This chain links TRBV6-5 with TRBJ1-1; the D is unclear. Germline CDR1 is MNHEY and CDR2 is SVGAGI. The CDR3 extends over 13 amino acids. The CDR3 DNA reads TGTGCCAGCAGATCGGTAGTGAAAACTGAAGCTTTCTTT. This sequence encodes CASRSVVKTEAFF.

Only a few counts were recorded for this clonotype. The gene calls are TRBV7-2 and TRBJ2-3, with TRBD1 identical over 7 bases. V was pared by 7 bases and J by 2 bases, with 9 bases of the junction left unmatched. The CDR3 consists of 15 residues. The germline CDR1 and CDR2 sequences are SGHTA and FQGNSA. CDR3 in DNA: TGTGCCAGCAAGCCTCGACAGGGCGTCACAGATACGCAGTATTTT. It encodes CASKPRQGVTDTQYF.

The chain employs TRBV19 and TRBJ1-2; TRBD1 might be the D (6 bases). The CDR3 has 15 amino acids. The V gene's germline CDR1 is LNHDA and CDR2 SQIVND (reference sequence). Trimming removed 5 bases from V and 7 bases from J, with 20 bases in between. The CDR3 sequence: CASSSSDRLATGYTF. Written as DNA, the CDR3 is TGTGCCAGTAGTTCTTCCGACAGGCTGGCTACTGGCTACACCTTC.

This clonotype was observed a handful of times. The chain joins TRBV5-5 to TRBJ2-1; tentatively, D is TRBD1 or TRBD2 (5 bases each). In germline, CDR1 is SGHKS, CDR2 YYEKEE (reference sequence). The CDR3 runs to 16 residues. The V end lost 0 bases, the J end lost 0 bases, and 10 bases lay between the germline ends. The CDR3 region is CASSLEGTHSYNEQFF. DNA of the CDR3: TGTGCCAGCAGCTTGGAGGGGACCCACTCCTACAATGAGCAGTTCTTC.

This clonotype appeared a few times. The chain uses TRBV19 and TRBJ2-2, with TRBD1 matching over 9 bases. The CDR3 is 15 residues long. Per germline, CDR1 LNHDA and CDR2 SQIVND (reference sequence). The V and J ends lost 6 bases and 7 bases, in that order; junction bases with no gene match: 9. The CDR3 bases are TGTGCCAGTAGGCAACAGGGGGCAGTTAACGGGGAGCTGTTTTTT. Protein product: CASRQQGAVNGELFF.

The CDR3 DNA reads TGTGCCAGCAGTCCGGGACACTATGGAAACACCATATATTTT. Translating it yields CASSPGHYGNTIYF. The chain couples TRBV6-2 or TRBV6-3 to TRBJ1-3; D possibly corresponds to TRBD1 (6 bases). V lost 5 bases, J lost 3 bases, and 11 bases lay in between. In germline, CDR1 is MNHEY, CDR2 SVGEGT. CDR3 length equals 14 residues.

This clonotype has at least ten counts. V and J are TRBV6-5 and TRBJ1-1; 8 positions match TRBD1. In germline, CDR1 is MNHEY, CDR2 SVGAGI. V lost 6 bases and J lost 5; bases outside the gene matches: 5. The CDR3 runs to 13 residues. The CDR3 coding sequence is TGTGCCAGCAGATTGGACAGGGATACTGAAGCTTTCTTT. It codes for CASRLDRDTEAFF.

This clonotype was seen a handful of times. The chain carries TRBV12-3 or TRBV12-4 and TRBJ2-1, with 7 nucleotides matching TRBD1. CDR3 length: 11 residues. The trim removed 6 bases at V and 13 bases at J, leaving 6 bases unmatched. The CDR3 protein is CASSQTGRQFF. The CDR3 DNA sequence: TGTGCCAGCAGCCAGACAGGGAGACAGTTCTTC.

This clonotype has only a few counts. The CDR3 DNA reads TGCAGTGCCGCGGATGGTGGCGGGGAGGACTACAATGAGCAGTTCTTC. This gives the protein CSAADGGGEDYNEQFF. The genes are TRBV20-1 and TRBJ2-1; the D gene is possibly TRBD2 (6 bases). The CDR3 runs to 16 residues. The V and J ends lost 6 bases and 3 bases respectively, with 21 bases between them. CDR1 is DFQATT, CDR2 SNEGSKA, per germline (reference sequence).

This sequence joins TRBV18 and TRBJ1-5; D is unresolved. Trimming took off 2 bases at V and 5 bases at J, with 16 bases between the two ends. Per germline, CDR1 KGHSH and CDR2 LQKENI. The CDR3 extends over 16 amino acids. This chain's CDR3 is CASSPSAPRTDQPQHF. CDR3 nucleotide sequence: TGTGCCAGCTCACCATCTGCACCCAGGACCGATCAGCCCCAGCATTTT. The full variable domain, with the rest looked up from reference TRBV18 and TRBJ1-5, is NAGVMQNPRHLVRRRGQEARLRCSPMKGHSHVYWYRQLPEEGLKFMVYLQKENIIDESGMPKERFSAEFPKEGPSILRIQQVVRGDSAAYFCASSPSAPRTDQPQHFGDGTRLSIL.

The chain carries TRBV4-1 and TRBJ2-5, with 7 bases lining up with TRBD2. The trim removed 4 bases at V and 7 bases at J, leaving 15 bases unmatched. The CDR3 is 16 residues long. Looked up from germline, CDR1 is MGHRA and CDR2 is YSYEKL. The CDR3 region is CASSPGSLRERGTQYF. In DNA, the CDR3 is TGCGCCAGCAGCCCCGGTTCTTTGCGGGAGCGGGGGACCCAGTACTTC.

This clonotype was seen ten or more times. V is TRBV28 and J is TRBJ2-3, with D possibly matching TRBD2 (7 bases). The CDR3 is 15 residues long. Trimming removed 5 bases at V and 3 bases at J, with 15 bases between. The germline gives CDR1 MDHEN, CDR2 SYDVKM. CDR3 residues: CASSELGGPTDTQYF. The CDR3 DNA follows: TGTGCCAGCAGTGAGCTGGGGGGGCCGACAGATACGCAGTATTTT.

The CDR3 coding sequence is TGTGCCAGCAGCCAACAGGGTACCAATGAGCAGTTCTTC. Protein: CASSQQGTNEQFF. The rearrangement links TRBV7-3 to TRBJ2-1; perhaps TRBD1 as D (6 bases). The CDR3 totals 13 residues. Germline CDR1 reads SGHTA; CDR2 reads FQGTGA. The germline V and J ends were trimmed by 5 bases and 6 bases, with 11 bases remaining between them. Drawing the rest from reference TRBV7-3 and TRBJ2-1, the complete variable domain is GAGVSQTPSNKVTEKGKYVELRCDPISGHTALYWYRQSLGQGPEFLIYFQGTGAADDSGLPNDRFFAVRPEGSVSTLKIQRTERGDSAVYLCASSQQGTNEQFFGPGTRLTVL.

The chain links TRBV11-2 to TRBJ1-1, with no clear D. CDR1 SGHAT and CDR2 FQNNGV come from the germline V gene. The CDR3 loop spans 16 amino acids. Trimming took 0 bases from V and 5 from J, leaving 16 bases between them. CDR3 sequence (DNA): TGTGCCAGCAGCTTAGAACGATGGGCGGGAAGGACTGAAGCTTTCTTT. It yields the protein CASSLERWAGRTEAFF.

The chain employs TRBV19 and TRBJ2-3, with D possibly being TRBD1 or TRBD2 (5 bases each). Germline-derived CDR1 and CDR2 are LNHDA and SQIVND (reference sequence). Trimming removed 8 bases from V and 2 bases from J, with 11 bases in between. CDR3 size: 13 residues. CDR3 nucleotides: TGTGCCAGTGGGGGAGCCTCCACAGATACGCAGTATTTT. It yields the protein CASGGASTDTQYF.